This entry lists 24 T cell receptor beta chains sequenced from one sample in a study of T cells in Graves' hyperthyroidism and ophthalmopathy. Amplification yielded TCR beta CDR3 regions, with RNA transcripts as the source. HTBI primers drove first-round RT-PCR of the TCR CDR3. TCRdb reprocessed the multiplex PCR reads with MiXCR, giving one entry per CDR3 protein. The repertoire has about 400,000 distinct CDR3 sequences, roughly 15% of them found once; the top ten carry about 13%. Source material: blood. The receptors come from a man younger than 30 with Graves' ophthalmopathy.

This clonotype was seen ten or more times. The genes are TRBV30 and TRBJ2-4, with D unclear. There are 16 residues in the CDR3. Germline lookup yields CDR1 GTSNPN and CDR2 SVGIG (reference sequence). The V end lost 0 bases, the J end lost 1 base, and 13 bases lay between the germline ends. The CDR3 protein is CAWSVPVIGAKNIQYF. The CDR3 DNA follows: TGTGCCTGGAGTGTACCCGTGATTGGGGCCAAAAACATTCAGTACTTC. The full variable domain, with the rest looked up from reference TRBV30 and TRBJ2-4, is SQTIHQWPATLVQPVGSPLSLECTVEGTSNPNLYWYRQAAGRGLQLLFYSVGIGQISSEVPQNLSASRPQDRQFILSSKKLLLSDSGFYLCAWSVPVIGAKNIQYFGAGTRLSVL.

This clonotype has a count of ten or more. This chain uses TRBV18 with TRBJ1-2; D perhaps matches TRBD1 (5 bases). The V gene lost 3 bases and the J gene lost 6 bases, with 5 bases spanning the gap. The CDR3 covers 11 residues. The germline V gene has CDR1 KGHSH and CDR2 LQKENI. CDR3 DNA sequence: TGTGCCAGCTCACCCAGGGATGGCTACACCTTC. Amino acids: CASSPRDGYTF.

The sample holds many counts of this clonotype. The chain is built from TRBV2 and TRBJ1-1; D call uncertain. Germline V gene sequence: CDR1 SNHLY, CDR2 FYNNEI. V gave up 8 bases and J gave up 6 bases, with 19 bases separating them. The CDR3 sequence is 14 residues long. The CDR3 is CASQYERTDSEAFF. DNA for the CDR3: TGTGCCAGCCAATACGAGAGAACTGACTCTGAAGCTTTCTTT.

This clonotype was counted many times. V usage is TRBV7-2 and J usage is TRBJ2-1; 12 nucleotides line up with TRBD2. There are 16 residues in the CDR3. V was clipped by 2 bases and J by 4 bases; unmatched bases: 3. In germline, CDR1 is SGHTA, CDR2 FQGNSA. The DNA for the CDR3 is TGTGCCAGCAGCTTACTAGCGGGGGGGTTATACAATGAGCAGTTCTTC. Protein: CASSLLAGGLYNEQFF.

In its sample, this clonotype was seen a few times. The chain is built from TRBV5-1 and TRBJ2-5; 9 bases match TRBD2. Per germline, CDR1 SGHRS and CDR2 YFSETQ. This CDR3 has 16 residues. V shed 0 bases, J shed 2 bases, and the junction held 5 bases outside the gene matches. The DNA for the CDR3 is TGCGCCAGCAGCTTGGAGGTAGCGGGGGTGCAAGAGACCCAGTACTTC. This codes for CASSLEVAGVQETQYF. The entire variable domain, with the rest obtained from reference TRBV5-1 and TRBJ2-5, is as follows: KAGVTQTPRYLIKTRGQQVTLSCSPISGHRSVSWYQQTPGQGLQFLFEYFSETQRNKGNFPGRFSGRQFSNSRSEMNVSTLELGDSALYLCASSLEVAGVQETQYFGPGTRLLVL.

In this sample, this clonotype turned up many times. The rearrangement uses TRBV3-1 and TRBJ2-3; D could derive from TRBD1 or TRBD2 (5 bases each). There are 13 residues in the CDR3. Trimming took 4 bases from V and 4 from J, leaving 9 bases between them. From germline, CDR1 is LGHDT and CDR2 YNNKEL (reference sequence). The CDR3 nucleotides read TGTGCCAGCAGCCCCACGGGACCAGATACGCAGTATTTT. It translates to CASSPTGPDTQYF.

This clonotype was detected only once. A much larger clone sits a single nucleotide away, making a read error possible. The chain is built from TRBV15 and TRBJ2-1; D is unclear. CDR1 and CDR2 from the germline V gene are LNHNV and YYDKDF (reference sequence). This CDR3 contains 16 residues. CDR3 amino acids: CATSREAETGINERFF. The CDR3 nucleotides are TGTGCCACCAGCAGAGAGGCGGAGACTGGGATCAATGAGCGGTTCTTC.

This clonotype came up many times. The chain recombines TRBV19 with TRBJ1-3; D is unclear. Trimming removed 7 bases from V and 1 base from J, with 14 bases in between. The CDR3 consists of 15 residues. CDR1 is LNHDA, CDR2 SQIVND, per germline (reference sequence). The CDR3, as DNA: TGTGCCAGTACCCCACGAAGTGCGTCTGGAAACACCATATATTTT. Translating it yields CASTPRSASGNTIYF.

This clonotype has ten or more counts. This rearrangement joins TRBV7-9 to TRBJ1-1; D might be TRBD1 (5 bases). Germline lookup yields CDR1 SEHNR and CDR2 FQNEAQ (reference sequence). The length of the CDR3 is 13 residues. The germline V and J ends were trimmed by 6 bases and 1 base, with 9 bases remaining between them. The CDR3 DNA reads TGTGCCAGCAGACCAGGGTCGAACACTGAAGCTTTCTTT. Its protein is CASRPGSNTEAFF.

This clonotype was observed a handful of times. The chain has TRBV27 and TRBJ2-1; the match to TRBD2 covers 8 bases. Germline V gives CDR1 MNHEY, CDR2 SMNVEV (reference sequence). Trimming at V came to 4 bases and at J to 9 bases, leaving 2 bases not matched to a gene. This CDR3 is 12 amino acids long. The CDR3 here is CASSSGRGEQFF. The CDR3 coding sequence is TGTGCCAGCAGTTCCGGGAGGGGTGAGCAGTTCTTC.

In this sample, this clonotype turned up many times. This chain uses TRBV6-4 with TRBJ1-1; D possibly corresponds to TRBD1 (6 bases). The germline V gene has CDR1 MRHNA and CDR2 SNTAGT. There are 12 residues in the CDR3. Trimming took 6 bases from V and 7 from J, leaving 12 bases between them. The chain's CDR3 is CASRGEGGEAFF. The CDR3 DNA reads TGTGCCAGCAGAGGCGAAGGGGGTGAAGCTTTCTTT.

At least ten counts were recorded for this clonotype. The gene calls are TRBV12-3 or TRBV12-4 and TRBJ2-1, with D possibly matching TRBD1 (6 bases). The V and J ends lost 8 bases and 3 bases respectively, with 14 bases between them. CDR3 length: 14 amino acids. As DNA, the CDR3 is TGTGCCAGCCGAAGAACGACAGGCTACAATGAGCAGTTCTTC. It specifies CASRRTTGYNEQFF.

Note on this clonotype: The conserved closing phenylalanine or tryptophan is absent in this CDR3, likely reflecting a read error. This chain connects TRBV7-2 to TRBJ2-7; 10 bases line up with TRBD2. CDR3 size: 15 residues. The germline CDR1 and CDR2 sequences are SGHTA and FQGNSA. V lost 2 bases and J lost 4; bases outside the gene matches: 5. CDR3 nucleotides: TGTGCCAGCAGCTTACAGACTAGCGGGTTTTACGAGCAGTACCTC. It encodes CASSLQTSGFYEQYL.

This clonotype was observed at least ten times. The CDR3 nucleotides are TGTGCCAGCTCACCAAGTCTAAACACAGATACGCAGTATTTT. Encoded protein: CASSPSLNTDTQYF. The chain couples TRBV18 to TRBJ2-3, with D unclear. This CDR3 comprises 14 residues. Trimming removed 2 bases from V and 2 bases from J, with 8 bases in between. The germline CDR1 and CDR2 sequences are KGHSH and LQKENI.

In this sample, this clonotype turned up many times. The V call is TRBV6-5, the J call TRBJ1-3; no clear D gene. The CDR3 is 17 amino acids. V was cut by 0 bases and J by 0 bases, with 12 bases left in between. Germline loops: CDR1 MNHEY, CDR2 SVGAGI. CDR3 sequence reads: CASSYSWATSSGNTIYF. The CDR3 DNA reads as TGTGCCAGCAGTTACTCATGGGCAACCAGCTCTGGAAACACCATATATTTT.

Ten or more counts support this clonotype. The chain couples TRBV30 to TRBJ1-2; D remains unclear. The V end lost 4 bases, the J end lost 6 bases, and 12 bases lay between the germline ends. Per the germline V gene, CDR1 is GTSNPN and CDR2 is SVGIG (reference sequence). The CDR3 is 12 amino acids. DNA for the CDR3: TGTGCCTGGAAGTGGGGTGGGGATGGCTACACCTTC. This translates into CAWKWGGDGYTF.

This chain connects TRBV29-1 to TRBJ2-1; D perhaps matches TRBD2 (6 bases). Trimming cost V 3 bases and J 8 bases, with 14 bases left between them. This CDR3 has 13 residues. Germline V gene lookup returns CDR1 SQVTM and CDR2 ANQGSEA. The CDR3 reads CSVDGRQRDEQFF. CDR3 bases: TGCAGCGTTGACGGGAGACAAAGGGATGAGCAGTTCTTC.

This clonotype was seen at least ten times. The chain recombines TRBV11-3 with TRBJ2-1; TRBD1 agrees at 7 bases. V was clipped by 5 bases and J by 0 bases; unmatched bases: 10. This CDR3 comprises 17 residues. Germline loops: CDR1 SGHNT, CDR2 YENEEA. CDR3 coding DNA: TGTGCCAGCAGCAACCCCACGACAGGGCTCTCCTACAATGAGCAGTTCTTC. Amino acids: CASSNPTTGLSYNEQFF.

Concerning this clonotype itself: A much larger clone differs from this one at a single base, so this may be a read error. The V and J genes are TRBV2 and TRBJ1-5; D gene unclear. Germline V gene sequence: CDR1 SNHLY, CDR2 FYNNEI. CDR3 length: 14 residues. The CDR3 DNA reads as TGTGTCAGCAGAAGTGGGCCAGTGGAGGGGCCCCAGCATTTT. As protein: CVSRSGPVEGPQHF.

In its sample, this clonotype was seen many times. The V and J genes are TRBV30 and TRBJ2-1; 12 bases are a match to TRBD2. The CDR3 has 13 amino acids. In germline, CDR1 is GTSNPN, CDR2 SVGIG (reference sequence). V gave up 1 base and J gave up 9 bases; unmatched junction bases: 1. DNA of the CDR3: TGTGCCTGGAGTGGGGGACTAGCGGGTGAGCAGTTCTTC. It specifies CAWSGGLAGEQFF.

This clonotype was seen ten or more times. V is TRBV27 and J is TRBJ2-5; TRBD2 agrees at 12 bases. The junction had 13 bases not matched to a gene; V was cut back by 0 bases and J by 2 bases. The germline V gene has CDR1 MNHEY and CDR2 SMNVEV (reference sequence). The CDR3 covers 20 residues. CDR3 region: CASSLSTPGLAGGEQETQYF. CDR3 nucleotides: TGTGCCAGCAGTTTATCGACACCAGGGCTAGCGGGAGGGGAGCAAGAGACCCAGTACTTC.

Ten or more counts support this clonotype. CDR3 coding DNA: TGCAGCGTTGAGACAGCAGGGGAGACCCAGTACTTC. This sequence encodes CSVETAGETQYF. The chain employs TRBV29-1 and TRBJ2-5, with D possibly matching TRBD1 (5 bases). The CDR3 consists of 12 residues. Germline CDR1 and CDR2: SQVTM and ANQGSEA. Trimming stripped 3 bases from V and 5 bases from J, with 10 bases between.

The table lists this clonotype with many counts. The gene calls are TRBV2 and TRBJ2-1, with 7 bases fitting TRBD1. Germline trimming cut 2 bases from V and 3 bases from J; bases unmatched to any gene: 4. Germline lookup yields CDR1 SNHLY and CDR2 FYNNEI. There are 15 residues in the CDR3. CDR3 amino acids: CASSEPRDSYNEQFF. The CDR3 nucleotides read TGTGCCAGCAGTGAACCCCGGGACAGCTACAATGAGCAGTTCTTC.

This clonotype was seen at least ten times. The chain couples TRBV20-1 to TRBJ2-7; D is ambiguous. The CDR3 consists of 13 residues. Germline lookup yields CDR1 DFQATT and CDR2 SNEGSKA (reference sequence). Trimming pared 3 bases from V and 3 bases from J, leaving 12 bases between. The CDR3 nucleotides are TGCAGTGCTAGTATGCAGTGGGACTACGAGCAGTACTTC. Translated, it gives CSASMQWDYEQYF.